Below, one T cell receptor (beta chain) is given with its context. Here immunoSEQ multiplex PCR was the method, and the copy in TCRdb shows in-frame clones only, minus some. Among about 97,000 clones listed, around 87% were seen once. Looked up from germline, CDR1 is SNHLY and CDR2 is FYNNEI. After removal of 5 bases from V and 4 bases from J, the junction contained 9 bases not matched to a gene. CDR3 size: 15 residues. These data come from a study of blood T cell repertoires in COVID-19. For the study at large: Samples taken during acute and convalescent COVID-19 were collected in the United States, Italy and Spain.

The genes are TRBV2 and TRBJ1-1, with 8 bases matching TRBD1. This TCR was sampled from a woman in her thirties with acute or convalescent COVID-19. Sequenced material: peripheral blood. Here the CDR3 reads CASSTRGRGFTEAFF. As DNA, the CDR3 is TGTGCCAGCAGTACCAGGGGGCGCGGGTTCACTGAAGCTTTCTTT.